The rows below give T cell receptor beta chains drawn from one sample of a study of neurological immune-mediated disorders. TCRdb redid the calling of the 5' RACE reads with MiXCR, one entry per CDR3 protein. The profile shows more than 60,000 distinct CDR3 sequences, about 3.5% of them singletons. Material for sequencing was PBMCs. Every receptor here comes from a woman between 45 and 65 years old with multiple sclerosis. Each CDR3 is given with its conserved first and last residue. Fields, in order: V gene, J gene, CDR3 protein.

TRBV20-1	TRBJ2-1	CSARPITSGVYNEQFF
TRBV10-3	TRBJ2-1	CAITPRDGNEQFF
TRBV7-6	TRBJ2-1	CASSLSSGRRYNEQFF
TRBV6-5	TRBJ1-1	CASSYAYPNTEAFF
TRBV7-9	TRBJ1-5	CASSSRVDQPQHF
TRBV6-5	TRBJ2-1	CASSDSPESEQFF
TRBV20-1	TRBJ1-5	CSARGAVFQPQHF
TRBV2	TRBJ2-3	CASSALWSAGSTDTQYF
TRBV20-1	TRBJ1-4	CSARGQAELFF
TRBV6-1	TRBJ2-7	CASSEAVGRTYEQYF
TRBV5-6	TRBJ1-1	CASSLGGGTEAFF
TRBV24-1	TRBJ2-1	CATGSTGGLRQEQFF
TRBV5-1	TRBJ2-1	CASSLGEKQFF
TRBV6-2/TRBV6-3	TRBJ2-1	CASSRRGGAGSYNEQFF
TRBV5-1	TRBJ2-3	CASTGTGKGTDTQYF
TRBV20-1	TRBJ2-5	CSARDRGTVDGTQYF
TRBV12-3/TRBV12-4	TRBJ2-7	CASSSVYEQYF
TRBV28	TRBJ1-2	CASLGPNYGYTF
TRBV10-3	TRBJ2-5	CAISDTVAGRKETQYF
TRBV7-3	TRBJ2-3	CASSFRRRDTQYF
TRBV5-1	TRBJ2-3	CASSLDTGVTDTQYF
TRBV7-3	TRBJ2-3	CASSLSGGADTQYF
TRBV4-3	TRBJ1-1	CASSQGPAVFEAFF
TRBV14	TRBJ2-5	CASSQQGWETQYF
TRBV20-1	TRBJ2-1	CSATTGTLNEQFF
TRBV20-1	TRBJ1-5	CSAREDSNQPQHF
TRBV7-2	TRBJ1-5	CASSLGRGGIQPQNF
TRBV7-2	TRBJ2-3	CASSLGIRGRDTQYF
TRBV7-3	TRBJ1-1	CASSSTGNTEAFF
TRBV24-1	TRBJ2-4	CATSDSGAGRAKNIQYF
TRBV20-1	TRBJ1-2	CSATTGAFGYTF
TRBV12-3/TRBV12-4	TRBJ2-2	CASSFIAGGAGELFF
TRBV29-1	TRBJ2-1	CSVAGSSYNEQFF
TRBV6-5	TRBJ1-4	CASSYGTGLTTNEKLFF
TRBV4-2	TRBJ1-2	CASSQDSGIYYGYTF
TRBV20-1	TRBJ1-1	CSAGQDGYTEAFF
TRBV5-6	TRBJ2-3	CASSLEATDTQYF
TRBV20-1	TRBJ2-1	CSARLAGGPGYSYNEQFF
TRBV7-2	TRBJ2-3	CASSFSGGEGTDTQYF
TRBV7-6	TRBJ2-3	CASSLVYSTDTQYF
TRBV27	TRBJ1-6	CASSRDRGPSPLHF
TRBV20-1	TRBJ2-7	CSAQGARDSSYEQYF
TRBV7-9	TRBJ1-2	CASSLDRATGRGGYTF
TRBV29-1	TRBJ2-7	CSVDTGQAGSYEQYF
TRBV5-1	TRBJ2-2	CASSPGGGLNTGELFF
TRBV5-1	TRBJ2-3	CASSSGTRSGTDTQYF
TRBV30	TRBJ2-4	CAWSVAVAKNIQYF
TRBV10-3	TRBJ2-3	CAITSRTGSTDTQYF
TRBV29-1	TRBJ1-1	CSVEWYTEAFF
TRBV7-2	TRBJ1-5	CASSRTGKQPQNF
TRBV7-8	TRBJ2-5	CASSLDSLGLAGALEETQYF
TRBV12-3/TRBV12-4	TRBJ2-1	CASYTGAANEQFF
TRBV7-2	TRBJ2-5	CASSLEMGEETQYF
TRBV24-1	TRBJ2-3	CATSVEHTDTQYF